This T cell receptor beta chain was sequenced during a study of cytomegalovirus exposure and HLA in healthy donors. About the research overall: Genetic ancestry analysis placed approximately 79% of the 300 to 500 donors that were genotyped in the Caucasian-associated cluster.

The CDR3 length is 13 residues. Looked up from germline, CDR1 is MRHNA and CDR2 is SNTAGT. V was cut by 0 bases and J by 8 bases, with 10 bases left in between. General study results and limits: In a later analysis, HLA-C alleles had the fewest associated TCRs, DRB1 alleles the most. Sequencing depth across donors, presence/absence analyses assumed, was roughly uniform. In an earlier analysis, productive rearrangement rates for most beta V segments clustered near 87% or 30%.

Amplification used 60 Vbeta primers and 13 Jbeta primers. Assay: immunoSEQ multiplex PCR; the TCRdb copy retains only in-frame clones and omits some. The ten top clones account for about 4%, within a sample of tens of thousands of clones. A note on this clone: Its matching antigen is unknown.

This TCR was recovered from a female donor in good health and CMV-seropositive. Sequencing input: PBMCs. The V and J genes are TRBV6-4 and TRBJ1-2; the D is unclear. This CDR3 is CASSDSGGFGYTF. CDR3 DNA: TGTGCCAGCAGTGACTCCGGCGGTTTCGGCTACACCTTC.